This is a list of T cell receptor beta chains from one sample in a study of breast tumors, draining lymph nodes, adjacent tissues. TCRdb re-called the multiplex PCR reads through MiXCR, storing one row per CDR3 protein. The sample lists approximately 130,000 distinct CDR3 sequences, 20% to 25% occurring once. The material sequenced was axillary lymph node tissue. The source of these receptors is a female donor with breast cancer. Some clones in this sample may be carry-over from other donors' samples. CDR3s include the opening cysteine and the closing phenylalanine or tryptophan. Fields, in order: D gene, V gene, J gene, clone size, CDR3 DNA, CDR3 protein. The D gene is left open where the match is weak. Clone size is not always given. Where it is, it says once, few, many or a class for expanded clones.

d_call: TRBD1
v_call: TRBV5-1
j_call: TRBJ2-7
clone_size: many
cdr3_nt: TGCGCCAGCAGCTTGGGTGGACAGGGTTCTTTTGTGCAGTACTTC
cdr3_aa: CASSLGGQGSFVQYF

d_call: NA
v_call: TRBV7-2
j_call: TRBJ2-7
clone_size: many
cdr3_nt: TGTGCCAGCAGCACAGTACAGGGCTTTGGGAGCTACGAGCAGTACTTC
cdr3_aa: CASSTVQGFGSYEQYF

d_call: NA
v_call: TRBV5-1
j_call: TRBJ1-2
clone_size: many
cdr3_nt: TGCGCCAGCAGCTTGGCCTCGGGCCTATATGGCTACACCTTC
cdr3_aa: CASSLASGLYGYTF

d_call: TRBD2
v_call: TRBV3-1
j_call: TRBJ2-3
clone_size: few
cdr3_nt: TGTGCCACGCGACCCTATGGACTAGCGGATACGCAGTATTTT
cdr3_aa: CATRPYGLADTQYF

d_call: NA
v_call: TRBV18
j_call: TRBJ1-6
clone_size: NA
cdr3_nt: TGTGCCAGCTCACCACAGAGAAAAAATAATTCACCCCTCCACTTT
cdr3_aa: CASSPQRKNNSPLHF

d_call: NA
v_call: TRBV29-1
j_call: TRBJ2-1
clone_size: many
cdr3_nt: TGCAGCGTTCGGGAACTAGAAATAATACAGAATGAGCAGTTCTTC
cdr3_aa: CSVRELEIIQNEQFF

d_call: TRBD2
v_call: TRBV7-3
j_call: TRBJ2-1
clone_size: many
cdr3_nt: TGTGCCAGCAGCTTAATTGGGGGGGGACTAGGTTACAATGAGCAGTTCTTC
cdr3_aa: CASSLIGGGLGYNEQFF

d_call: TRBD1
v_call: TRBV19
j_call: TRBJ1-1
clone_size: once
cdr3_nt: TGTGCCAGTAGTATTCAGGGGGGCGGGGGCACTGAAGCTTTCTTT
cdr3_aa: CASSIQGGGGTEAFF

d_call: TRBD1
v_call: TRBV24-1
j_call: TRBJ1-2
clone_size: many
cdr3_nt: TGTGCCACCAGTGATTCAACAGGGGCCTATGGCTACACCTTC
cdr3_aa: CATSDSTGAYGYTF

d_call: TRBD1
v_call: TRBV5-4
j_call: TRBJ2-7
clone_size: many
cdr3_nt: TGTGCCAGCAGCGCAACCGGGACAGGGGTCCCCTACGAGCAGTACTTC
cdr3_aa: CASSATGTGVPYEQYF

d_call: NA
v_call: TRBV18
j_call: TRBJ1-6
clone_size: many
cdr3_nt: TGTGCCAGCTCACCAACAGGAGGAAAGAACAATAATTCACCCCTCCACTTT
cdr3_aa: CASSPTGGKNNNSPLHF

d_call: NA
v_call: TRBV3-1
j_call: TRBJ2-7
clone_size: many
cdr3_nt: TGTGCCAGCAGCCAAGATGGGCAGGGCCACTACGAGCAGTACTTC
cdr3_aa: CASSQDGQGHYEQYF

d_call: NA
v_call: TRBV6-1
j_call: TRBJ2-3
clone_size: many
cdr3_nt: TGTGCCAGCAGTGAACGCCATAGCACAGATACGCAGTATTTT
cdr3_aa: CASSERHSTDTQYF

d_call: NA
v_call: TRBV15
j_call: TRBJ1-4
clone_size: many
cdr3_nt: TGTGCCACCAGCAGAGATGGCGGGCTGGGGGAAAAACTGTTTTTT
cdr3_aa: CATSRDGGLGEKLFF

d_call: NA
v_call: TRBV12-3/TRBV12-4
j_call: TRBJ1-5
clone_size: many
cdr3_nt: TGTGCCAGCAGCGTGAGTGAAGATCAGCCCCAGCATTTT
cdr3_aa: CASSVSEDQPQHF

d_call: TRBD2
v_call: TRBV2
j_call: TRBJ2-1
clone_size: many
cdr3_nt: TGTGCCAGCAGTGGGGTAGCGGGAGGGGACAATGAGCAGTTCTTC
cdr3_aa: CASSGVAGGDNEQFF

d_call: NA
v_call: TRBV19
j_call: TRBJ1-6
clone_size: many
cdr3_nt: TGTGCCAGCCGACCGGGGGTCTATAATTCACCCCTCCACTTT
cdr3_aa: CASRPGVYNSPLHF

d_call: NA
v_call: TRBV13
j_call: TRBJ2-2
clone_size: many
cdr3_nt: TGTGCCAGCAGCTTAGGCACGATCGGGGAGCTGTTTTTT
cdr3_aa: CASSLGTIGELFF

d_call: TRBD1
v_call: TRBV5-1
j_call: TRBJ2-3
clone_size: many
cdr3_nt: TGCGCCAGCAGTCCACAGGGGGCAGATACGCAGTATTTT
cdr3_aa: CASSPQGADTQYF

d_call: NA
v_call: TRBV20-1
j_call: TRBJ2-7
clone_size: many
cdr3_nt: TGCAGTGCTAGGGAGACTATTTCCTACGAGCAGTACTTC
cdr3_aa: CSARETISYEQYF

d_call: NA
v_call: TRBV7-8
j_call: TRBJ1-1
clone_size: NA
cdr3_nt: TGTGCCAGCAGCTTAGTGGCAGGGAACACTGAAGCTTTCTTT
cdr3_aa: CASSLVAGNTEAFF

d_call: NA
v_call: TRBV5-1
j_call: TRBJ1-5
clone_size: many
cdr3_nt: TGCGCCAGCAGCAAGGACCTCGGCCCCAATCAGCCCCAGCATTTT
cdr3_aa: CASSKDLGPNQPQHF

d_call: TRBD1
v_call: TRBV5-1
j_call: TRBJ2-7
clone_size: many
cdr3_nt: TGCGCCAGCAGCCAAGCCGGACAGGGCGAGCAGTACTTC
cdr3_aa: CASSQAGQGEQYF

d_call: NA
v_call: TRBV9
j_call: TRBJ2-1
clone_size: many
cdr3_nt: TGTGCCAGCACCCCCTGGGACGGTCGAGCTTATGAGCAGTTCTTC
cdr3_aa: CASTPWDGRAYEQFF